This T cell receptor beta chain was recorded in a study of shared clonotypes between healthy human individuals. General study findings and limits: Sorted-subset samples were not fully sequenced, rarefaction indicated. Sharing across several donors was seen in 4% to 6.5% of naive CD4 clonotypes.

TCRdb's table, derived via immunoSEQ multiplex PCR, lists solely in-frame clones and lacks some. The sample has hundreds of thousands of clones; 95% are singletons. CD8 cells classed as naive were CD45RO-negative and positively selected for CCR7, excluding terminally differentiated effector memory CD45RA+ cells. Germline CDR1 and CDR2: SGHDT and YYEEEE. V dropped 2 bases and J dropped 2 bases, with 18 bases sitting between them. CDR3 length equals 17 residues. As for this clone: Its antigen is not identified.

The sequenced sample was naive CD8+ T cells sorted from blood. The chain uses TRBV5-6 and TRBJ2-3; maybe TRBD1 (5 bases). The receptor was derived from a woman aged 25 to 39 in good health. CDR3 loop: CASSLINTGLYTDTQYF. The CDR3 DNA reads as TGTGCCAGCAGCTTAATTAATACAGGTCTATACACAGATACGCAGTATTTT.